The present T cell receptor (beta chain) was sequenced within a study of blood T cell repertoires in COVID-19 (TCRdb year 2020). Looking at the study overall: Samples from collaborators originated in the United States, Italy and Spain and spanned both the acute and convalescent phases of COVID-19. The prospective study material was composed of cDNA or gDNA derived from T cells, B-cell-depleted T cells, or PBMCs. Subjects who had been exposed to COVID-19, were actively infected with it, or had recovered from it provided the deeply sampled blood TCRbeta repertoires that made up the dataset. The repertoires were made available in a free public database intended to serve as a resource for research on the immune response to SARS-CoV-2. The samples were drawn from the first 160 participants of the ongoing ImmuneRACE study and from 1,254 subjects provided by 6 global collaborators. The sample metadata nearly always contained a de-identified subject ID, COVID-19 status, age in years and sex. Where available, HLA class I and class II types were obtained from metadata supplied by the sample provider rather than from assay-based typing. General conclusions and limits of the study: The amount of clinical and demographic metadata varied by source and participant and was provided uncurated.

Sequences MNHEY (CDR1) and SVGEGT (CDR2) are obtained from the germline V gene. A distance of 11 bases separates the germline ends of V and J, which lose 2 bases and 4 bases respectively. There are 15 amino acids in the CDR3, from cysteine to phenylalanine inclusive. Just CDR3 DNA is preserved here, 45 bases in frame from base 1. Note on this clone: Its specific antigen is unknown. Per-nucleotide qualities are absent, and no much larger clonotype sits a single base away.

Samples from volunteer blood donors who had recovered from COVID-19 were contributed by a second Seattle source. The collaborating institutions used their own protocols to collect whole blood in K2EDTA tubes. For TCRbeta analysis, collaborators shipped samples as frozen whole blood, isolated PBMCs, or DNA extracted from either of those sample types. The immunoSEQ Assay, a bias-controlled multiplex PCR, was used to amplify TCRbeta CDR3 regions from genomic DNA. Regarding the original processing steps: Within the assay, amplification of reference gene primers was used to estimate how many nucleated cells each sample contained. Sequence reads were collapsed and filtered to measure the absolute abundance of every unique TCRbeta CDR3 rearrangement. For each sample, productive Simpson clonality was calculated by taking the square root of Simpson's diversity index across productive rearrangements. TCRdb's version of the immuneACCESS table is confined to in-frame rearrangements and falls short of the full clone set. An unresolved V gene accounts for under half of the shortfall where checked; the remainder is of unknown origin. The V and J calls and clone size were taken over from that table, and D and trimming were inferred from the DNA. This sample gives 110,000 or so clones in total; about 88% of them show up just once. 8.4% of the sample is taken by the ten largest.

This chain is built from TRBV6-2 or TRBV6-3 and TRBJ1-4; a tentative D match to TRBD1 spans 5 bases. The receptor's source is a woman in her 70s who had recovered from COVID-19. Sequenced: peripheral blood. The CDR3 protein sequence reads: CASSYPTGGNEKLFF. The bases are TGTGCCAGCAGTTACCCCACCGGGGGTAATGAAAAACTGTTTTTT.